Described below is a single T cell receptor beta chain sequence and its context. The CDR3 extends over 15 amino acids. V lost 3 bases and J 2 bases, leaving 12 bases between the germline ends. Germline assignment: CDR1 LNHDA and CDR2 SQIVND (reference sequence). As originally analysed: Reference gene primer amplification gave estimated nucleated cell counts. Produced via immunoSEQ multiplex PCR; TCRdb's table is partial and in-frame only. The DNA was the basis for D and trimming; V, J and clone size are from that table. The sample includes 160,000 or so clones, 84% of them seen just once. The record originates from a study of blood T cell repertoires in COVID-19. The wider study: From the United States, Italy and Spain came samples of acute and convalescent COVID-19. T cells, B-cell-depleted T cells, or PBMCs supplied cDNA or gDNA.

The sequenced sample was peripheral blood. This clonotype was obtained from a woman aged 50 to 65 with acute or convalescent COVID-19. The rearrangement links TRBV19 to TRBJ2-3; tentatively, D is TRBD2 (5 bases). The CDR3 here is CASSMRAAPTDTQYF. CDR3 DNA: TGTGCCAGTAGTATGAGGGCAGCTCCCACAGATACGCAGTATTTT.